Listed below are T cell receptor beta chains from one sample, sequenced in a study of blood T cells in healthy people across ages. TCRdb ran MiXCR on the 5' RACE reads and lists one entry per CDR3 protein. The profile shows over 600,000 distinct CDR3 sequences, approximately 53% of them singletons. Specimen: blood. The source of these receptors is a man aged 40-49 years in good health. The CDR3 runs from the conserved cysteine through the conserved F or W. A D gene is named only where the DNA matches it firmly. Expanded clones are given a class, and other clones once, few, many or no size at all.

NA TRBJ2-5 TRBV2 TRBD2 CASSEDGLAASGTQYF TGTGCCAGCAGTGAAGATGGGCTAGCGGCCTCAGGGACCCAGTACTTC
NA TRBJ1-1 TRBV28 NA CASSLRWVAEAFF TGTGCCAGCAGCCTCAGATGGGTGGCTGAAGCTTTCTTT
NA TRBJ2-5 TRBV6-2/TRBV6-3 NA CASSPTPERGRGETQYF TGTGCCAGCAGTCCCACGCCTGAGCGAGGAAGGGGAGAGACCCAGTACTTC
few TRBJ1-6 TRBV24-1 NA CATKAGELNSPLHF TGTGCCACCAAAGCAGGGGAGTTAAATTCACCCCTCCACTTT
NA TRBJ2-5 TRBV20-1 TRBD2 CSARDRGTTLYNEQYF TGCAGTGCTAGAGATCGAGGGACTACCCTCTACAATGAGCAGTACTTC
NA TRBJ2-7 TRBV20-1 NA CSAIRDESSYEQYF TGCAGTGCGATCCGGGACGAGAGTTCCTACGAGCAGTACTTC
many TRBJ2-3 TRBV9 NA CASSVAVQASTDTQYF TGTGCCAGCAGCGTAGCGGTACAGGCGAGTACAGATACGCAGTATTTT
NA TRBJ1-5 TRBV2 TRBD1 CASSGTGPNQPQHF TGTGCCAGCAGTGGGACAGGCCCGAATCAGCCCCAGCATTTT
NA TRBJ2-3 TRBV6-5 TRBD1 CASRNRDRGDTQYF TGTGCCAGCAGAAACCGGGACAGGGGAGATACGCAGTATTTT
NA TRBJ2-4 TRBV29-1 NA CSVRGSAENIQYF TGCAGCGTTAGGGGGTCTGCAGAAAACATTCAGTACTTC
few TRBJ2-7 TRBV5-5 NA CASSPFQASYEQYF TGTGCCAGCAGCCCGTTCCAAGCCTCCTACGAGCAGTACTTC
few TRBJ2-5 TRBV20-1 TRBD2 CSAGELAGRVETQYF TGCAGTGCTGGAGAACTAGCGGGCAGGGTGGAGACCCAGTACTTC
once TRBJ2-7 TRBV5-5 TRBD1 CASSFEGTEITYEQYF TGTGCCAGCAGCTTTGAAGGGACAGAAATCACCTACGAGCAGTACTTC
NA TRBJ2-1 TRBV27 NA CASGKWDVWFF TGTGCCAGCGGTAAATGGGATGTCTGGTTCTTC
NA TRBJ2-7 TRBV5-1 TRBD2 CASSSGGGGTYNEQYF TGCGCCAGCAGCTCCGGTGGGGGAGGGACCTACAATGAGCAGTACTTC
NA TRBJ2-7 TRBV27 TRBD2 CASSLAGLAAPYEQYF TGTGCCAGCAGTTTAGCGGGACTAGCCGCCCCCTACGAGCAGTACTTC
NA TRBJ2-1 TRBV7-2 NA CASNGYNEQFF TGTGCCAGCAACGGATACAATGAGCAGTTCTTC
NA TRBJ1-2 TRBV7-3 NA CASSFQGDGYTF TGTGCCAGCAGCTTCCAGGGAGATGGCTACACCTTC
NA TRBJ2-7 TRBV28 NA CASGRPGAPIHYEQYF TGTGCCAGCGGGCGACCCGGGGCCCCGATTCATTACGAGCAGTACTTC
NA TRBJ2-2 TRBV7-9 NA CASSRGLHTGELFF TGTGCCAGCAGCAGAGGACTTCACACCGGGGAGCTGTTTTTT
NA TRBJ2-7 TRBV6-2/TRBV6-3 NA CASSGVAYEQYF TGTGCCAGCAGTGGCGTGGCCTACGAGCAGTACTTC
few TRBJ2-1 TRBV6-2/TRBV6-3 TRBD2 CAGSGNSYNEQFF TGTGCCGGAAGCGGGAACTCCTACAATGAGCAGTTCTTC
NA TRBJ1-5 TRBV6-5 NA CASSDSGIDQPQHF TGTGCCAGCAGTGACTCGGGGATAGATCAGCCCCAGCATTTT
NA TRBJ1-6 TRBV7-9 NA CASSLGGGGRSSYNSPLHF TGCGCCAGCAGCTTAGGAGGTGGGGGAAGGAGCTCCTATAATTCACCCCTCCACTTT